This T cell receptor beta chain was identified during a study of blood T cell repertoires in COVID-19. On the study more broadly: Collection of acute and convalescent COVID-19 samples took place in the United States, Italy and Spain. T cells, B-cell-depleted T cells, or PBMCs provided the cDNA or gDNA that served as material.

In the source study's methods: Reference gene primers were amplified, and this amplification served to estimate nucleated cell counts. Profiled with immunoSEQ multiplex PCR; TCRdb holds only in-frame clones, not every one. V and J calls and clone size are those listed in that table; D and trimming were worked out from the DNA. The sample comprises some 7,700 clones, 75% to 90% of which are singletons, and 9% to 10% rests with the top ten. Per germline, CDR1 MNHEY and CDR2 SMNVEV (reference sequence). The CDR3 has 14 residues. Trimming removed 3 bases at V and 2 bases at J, with 11 bases between. V usage is TRBV27 and J usage is TRBJ2-7, with a possible D match to TRBD2 (6 bases). Sequenced input: peripheral blood. This TCR was sampled from a human donor in a cohort sampled during active COVID-19. In nucleotides, the CDR3 is TGTGCCAGCAGTTTTGGAGGGCCAACCTACGAGCAGTACTTC. This sequence encodes CASSFGGPTYEQYF.